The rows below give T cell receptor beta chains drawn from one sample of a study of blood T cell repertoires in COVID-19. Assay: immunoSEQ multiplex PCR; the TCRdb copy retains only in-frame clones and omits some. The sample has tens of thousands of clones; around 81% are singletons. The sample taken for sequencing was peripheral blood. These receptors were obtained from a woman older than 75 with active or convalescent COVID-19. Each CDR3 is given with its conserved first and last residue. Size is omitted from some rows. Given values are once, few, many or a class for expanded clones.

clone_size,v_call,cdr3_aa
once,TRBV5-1,CASSFDRGQGNYGYTF
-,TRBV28,CASSPGGRTDTQYF
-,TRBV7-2,CASSLGSLDTQYF
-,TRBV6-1,CASSEGSGGAADTQYF
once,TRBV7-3,CASSREAGELFF
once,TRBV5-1,CASSYDSQSSYEQYF
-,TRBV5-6,CASSPTTGASGNTIYF
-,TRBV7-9,CASSRYQETQYF
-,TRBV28,CASSGNRGGNTIYF
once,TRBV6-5,CARRDRGLFTDTQYF
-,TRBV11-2,CASSLLGTGNQPQHF
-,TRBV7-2,CASSFQGVAEAFF
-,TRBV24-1,CATSDLPGTGPFF
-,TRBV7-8,CASSPSRVDYGYTF
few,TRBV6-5,CASRKQGAGASPLHF
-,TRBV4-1,CASSQDPGNTGELFF
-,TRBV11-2,CASSFRLAANNEQFF
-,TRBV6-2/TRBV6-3,CASSQGVGGPYNEQFF
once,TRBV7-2,CASSLGGSSFF
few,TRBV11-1,CASSFNYGRSNTEAFF
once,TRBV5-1,CASSSHPDTQYF
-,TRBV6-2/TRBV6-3,CASSPTGTGGTYEQYF
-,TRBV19,CATYSRQVNTEAFF
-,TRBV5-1,CASSLAGRVGDSNYGYTF
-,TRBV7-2,CASSFTGGNEKLFF
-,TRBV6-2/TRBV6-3,CASSKTGITYEQYF
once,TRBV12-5,CASGSRGLAGHGAGETQYF
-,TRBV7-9,CASSSTSGGSYNEQFF
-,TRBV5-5,CASSLAGETQYF
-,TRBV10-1,CASSEWWTGGSFQPQHF
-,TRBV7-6,CASSLGGGLSNQPQHF
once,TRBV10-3,CAISAPDGLYGYTF
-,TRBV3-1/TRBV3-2,CASSPQPTGGEQYF
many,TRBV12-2,CASRLVGRDYGYTF
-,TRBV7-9,CASSLSGVADEQYF
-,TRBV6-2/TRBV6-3,CASRPTRMTSPYEQYF
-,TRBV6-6,CASSYREQETQYF
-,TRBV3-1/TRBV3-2,CASSHGTGKASPLHF
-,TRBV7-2,CASSLDSGTGTSPLHF
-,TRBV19,CASGSSGQETQYF
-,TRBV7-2,CASSPLGGGRSYEQYF
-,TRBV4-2,CASSQGGGWEKLFF
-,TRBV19,CASSWTSGDYEQYF
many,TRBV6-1,CASSEALAGRSTDTQYF
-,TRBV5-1,CASSLVTGSRDGYTF
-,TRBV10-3,CAISVAGTAYNEQFF